This is a list of T cell receptor beta chains from one sample in a study of identical twins. Using its own MiXCR run on the 5' RACE reads, TCRdb lists one record per CDR3 protein. The sample has 1.5 million to 2 million distinct CDR3 sequences, under 35% seen once. The sequencing input was cord blood. The source of these receptors is a newborn girl in good health. Each CDR3 is given with its conserved first and last residue. Size is stated for part of the rows, as once, few or many counts, or as a class when the clone is expanded.

>17|TRBV5-1|TRBJ2-4|few
CASSPRSQVLAKNIQYF
>16|TRBV7-9|TRBJ1-4|.
CASSPPGRLTNEKLFF
>16|TRBV7-9|TRBJ1-5|.
CASSLASDGSNQPQHF
>15|TRBV20-1|TRBJ1-1|once
CSASGGGFMNTEAFF
>18|TRBV6-5|TRBJ2-3|few
CASSYAGLAGDHTNTQYF
>14|TRBV3-1|TRBJ2-6|many
CASSQVSGANVLTF
>15|TRBV5-1|TRBJ2-1|many
CASSGLAGSYNEQFF
>15|TRBV7-8|TRBJ2-1|few
CASSLMAGVGNEQFF
>12|TRBV20-1|TRBJ2-5|few
CSARGQGREQYF
>14|TRBV20-1|TRBJ2-1|few
CSARARGFDNEQFF
>15|TRBV11-2|TRBJ2-2|few
CASSSGQANTGELFF
>14|TRBV12-3/TRBV12-4|TRBJ1-5|.
CASSLKGLRQPQHF
>17|TRBV15|TRBJ2-6|.
CATSGVRDTSGANVLTF
>11|TRBV2|TRBJ1-2|many
CASTLNYGYTF
>10|TRBV20-1|TRBJ1-2|.
CWAAGNGYTF
>18|TRBV4-1|TRBJ2-1|.
CASSQVRGSGVPHNEQFF
>15|TRBV6-5|TRBJ2-3|few
CASSPLAPGTDTQYF
>14|TRBV5-1|TRBJ2-7|.
CASGRSSPAYEQYF
>14|TRBV19|TRBJ1-1|.
CASQGGHSNTEAFF
>15|TRBV6-1|TRBJ1-1|.
CATSALDRGETEAFF
>13|TRBV6-5|TRBJ2-1|.
CASRDGIYNEQFF
>17|TRBV2|TRBJ2-2|.
CASKTGLAETNTGELFF
>13|TRBV7-2|TRBJ2-1|many
CASSLLGYNEQFF
>13|TRBV9|TRBJ2-7|many
CASSVGVGYEQYF
>12|TRBV20-1|TRBJ2-1|few
CSARSGVGHGFF
>16|TRBV9|TRBJ1-1|.
CASSASLGTGYTEAFF
>15|TRBV12-3/TRBV12-4|TRBJ1-2|.
CASTFVLSGGAGYTF
>16|TRBV29-1|TRBJ2-1|many
CSVGRLAGGFYNEQFF
>12|TRBV29-1|TRBJ2-5|.
CSVERARGEQYF
>13|TRBV6-5|TRBJ2-7|many
CASSYGTGYEQYF
>15|TRBV14|TRBJ2-6|.
CASSQEVSGANVLTF
>16|TRBV20-1|TRBJ2-3|few
CSAGLNRLAGADTQYF
>16|TRBV20-1|TRBJ1-5|.
CSARVVQGAINQPQHF
>15|TRBV10-3|TRBJ2-1|few
CAIRIIAGVNNEQFF
>16|TRBV20-1|TRBJ2-3|.
CSADYLTGGGTDTQYF
>17|TRBV4-1|TRBJ2-1|.
CASSQGSALGVRNEQFF
>16|TRBV7-2|TRBJ1-6|few
CASSLQWRRDNSPLHF
>14|TRBV7-2|TRBJ2-7|many
CASSFQTPTYEQYF
>12|TRBV15|TRBJ1-5|.
CATSLQGQPQHF
>13|TRBV6-1|TRBJ1-2|.
CASSESWGYGYTF
>16|TRBV6-6|TRBJ2-1|.
CASRTSGESSYNEQFF
>15|TRBV20-1|TRBJ1-1|.
CSEGARGDENTEAFF
>17|TRBV21-1|TRBJ1-6|few
CASSKARGEGDNSPLHF
>17|TRBV4-2|TRBJ2-4|few
CASSKPWRGVSKNIQYF
>14|TRBV2|TRBJ2-5|.
CASSEWGRQETQYF
>15|TRBV5-1|TRBJ2-7|few
CASSLDEGVPYEQYF
>15|TRBV6-4|TRBJ2-3|.
CASSDSGGLTDTQYF
>16|TRBV3-1|TRBJ2-5|few
CASSQVLLVGQETQYF
>14|TRBV2|TRBJ1-5|.
CASRLTGPNQPQHF
>16|TRBV27|TRBJ2-1|few
CASSGERTSPYNEQFF
>16|TRBV24-1|TRBJ2-3|many
CATSDPGTGLTDTQYF
>17|TRBV28|TRBJ2-4|.
CASSSPRAGGPRNIQYF
>17|TRBV6-6|TRBJ1-5|.
CASIFSGTTNSNQPQHF
>13|TRBV20-1|TRBJ2-5|many
CSARTSGEETQYF
>12|TRBV12-3/TRBV12-4|.|.
CVSTGRLNEQYF